What follows is one T cell receptor (beta chain) and its context. What it binds is unknown. Per the germline V gene, CDR1 is SGHTS and CDR2 is YDEGEE. CDR3 size: 16 residues. The V segment lost 2 bases and the J segment 3 bases; nucleotides outside the gene matches: 6. These data belong to a study of T cell responses to AZD1222 COVID-19 vaccine. The study's findings and limits: Donors were mostly white British, more females; clonal diversity possibly underestimated.

Sequenced by immunoSEQ multiplex PCR; TCRdb stores in-frame clones only, minus some. The repertoire holds about 120,000 clones, with around 84% as singletons. The study pooled second doses at about 4 or about 12 weeks. The sequences come from peripheral blood, collected 28 days after the second AZD1222 dose. This TCR was sampled from an adult who received the AZD1222 COVID-19 vaccine. The rearrangement links TRBV5-8 to TRBJ2-1, with TRBD1 identical over 9 bases. CDR3 DNA sequence: TGTGCCAGCAGCTTTAATGGGGACAGGGTCTACAATGAGCAGTTCTTC. This codes for CASSFNGDRVYNEQFF.